Below, one TCR beta chain is given with its context. This record comes from a study of blood T cell repertoires in COVID-19. Study-level information: Acute-phase and convalescent COVID-19 samples originated in the United States, Italy and Spain. PBMCs, B-cell-depleted T cells, or T cells provided the cDNA or gDNA that made up the material.

There are 15 residues in the CDR3. Trimming removed 0 bases from V and 7 bases from J; junction bases left unmatched: 6. Germline V CDR1 and CDR2: SGDLS, YYNGEE. Per the original data handling: Nucleated cell counts were estimated from reference gene primer amplification. The repertoire was sequenced with immunoSEQ multiplex PCR; TCRdb's copy has only in-frame clones and lacks some. V, J and clone size are taken as reported in that table, and D and trimming were inferred from the DNA itself. The sample records 200,000 to 300,000 clones, about 87% being singletons. A Seattle source enrolled patients during active infection and followed them longitudinally.

This clonotype was sampled from a woman under 40 with COVID-19, enrolled during active disease. Specimen: peripheral blood. This rearrangement joins TRBV9 to TRBJ2-1, with 8 bases lining up with TRBD2. In DNA, the CDR3 is TGTGCCAGCAGCGTAGAAGGACTAGCAATAAATGAGCAGTTCTTC. Encoded protein: CASSVEGLAINEQFF.